This T cell receptor (beta chain) was retrieved from a study of blood T cell repertoires in COVID-19 (TCRdb year 2020). Background on the whole study: Samples covering the acute and convalescent phases of COVID-19 were provided by collaborators in the United States, Italy and Spain. The prospective study material was composed of cDNA or gDNA derived from T cells, B-cell-depleted T cells, or PBMCs. Deeply sampled blood TCRbeta repertoires from subjects exposed to, actively infected with, or recovered from COVID-19 were included in the dataset. The repertoires were made available in a free public database intended to serve as a resource for research on the immune response to SARS-CoV-2. Samples were obtained from the ongoing ImmuneRACE study (first 160 participants) and from over 1,000 subjects provided by 6 global collaborators. Sample metadata almost always included a de-identified subject ID, COVID-19 status, age in years and sex. Where HLA class I and class II types were available, the types were taken from metadata supplied by the sample provider, not from assay-based typing.

In the germline V gene, CDR1 corresponds to MGHRA and CDR2 to YSYEKL. The CDR3 contains 14 residues, cysteine and phenylalanine counted. Solely the CDR3 DNA is kept, with 42 bases framed from the first base. At the junction V is shortened by 1 base and J by 14 bases; bases outside the gene matches: 10. TCRbeta CDR3 regions were amplified from genomic DNA using the immunoSEQ Assay, a bias-controlled multiplex PCR. Per the original workflow: The number of nucleated cells in each sample was estimated by amplification of reference gene primers within the assay. To quantify the absolute abundance of each unique TCRbeta CDR3 rearrangement, sequence reads were collapsed and filtered. Productive Simpson clonality was computed per sample as the square root of Simpson's diversity index over productive rearrangements. Sourced from immuneACCESS, this table was stored by TCRdb with only in-frame sequences that have V and J called. A share of the clones is absent; for the studies checked, an unresolved V gene accounts for under half, and the remainder has no known explanation. V and J calls and clone size are those listed in that table; D and trimming were worked out from the DNA. This sample is represented by about 470,000 clones; 87% of them were singletons. Together, the top ten hold 0.65% to 0.9% of the sample.

What the authors observed across the whole study: The quantity of clinical and demographic metadata differed by source and by participant and was supplied without curation.

In the prospective study, participants were about 18 to 90 years old, resided in approximately 22 geographic areas of the United States, and were enrolled through a virtual design. In the prospective study, participants were assigned to cohorts based on the clinical history participants reported in a screening survey and a study questionnaire. Recovered participants in ImmuneRACE Cohort 3 were defined as having two consecutive negative NP/OP PCR tests, clearance from a healthcare professional, or resolution of symptoms. Mobile phlebotomists in the prospective study collected whole blood, serum and a nasopharyngeal or oropharyngeal swab from every participant. Prospective study participants could optionally give additional blood draws and questionnaires over an approximately two-month period. Before DNA extraction, blood samples from the prospective study were shipped at room temperature or frozen.

As for this clone: The specificity of this receptor is unknown. Base qualities are not at hand, and no much larger clone is one base apart.

The chain is assembled from TRBV4-1 and TRBJ2-1; 8 middle bases align to TRBD2. The source of this sequence is a woman under 30 who had recovered from COVID-19. Sequenced sample: PBMCs or T cells enriched from blood (not recorded which). The CDR3: CASSQALLAGQKFF. The bases are TGCGCCAGCAGCCAAGCCCTTTTAGCGGGGCAGAAGTTCTTC.